Below are 32 T cell receptor beta chains sequenced from a single sample in a study of CD8 T cells in Susac syndrome. An amount of RNA that ranged from roughly 0.5 to 1 ug was reverse transcribed with random hexamers. TCRdb recomputed calls from the immunoSEQ multiplex PCR reads with MiXCR, one row per CDR3 protein. This table has 210,000 or so distinct CDR3 sequences, 92% appearing once. The sample comprised CD8+ T cells from PBMCs. The receptors derive from a human donor with multiple sclerosis.

This clonotype was recorded once. The chain uses TRBV3-1 and TRBJ2-3, with 10 bases identical to TRBD2. This CDR3 has 16 amino acids. Germline V CDR1 and CDR2: LGHDT, YNNKEL (reference sequence). The V gene end was trimmed by 4 bases and the J gene end by 5 bases; junction bases not matched to a gene: 9. The DNA of the CDR3 is TGTGCCAGCAGCCCATTTCAGCGGGGGGGAAAAGATACGCAGTATTTT. This sequence encodes CASSPFQRGGKDTQYF.

In this sample, this clonotype turned up a few times. The rearrangement uses TRBV19 and TRBJ2-7; no clear D. The V gene's germline CDR1 is LNHDA and CDR2 SQIVND (reference sequence). Trimming stripped 3 bases from V and 0 bases from J, with 6 bases between. The CDR3 runs 13 residues. The CDR3 reads CASSIHSSYEQYF. Here the CDR3 DNA reads TGTGCCAGTAGTATTCACAGCTCCTACGAGCAGTACTTC. The entire variable domain, with the rest obtained from reference TRBV19 and TRBJ2-7, is as follows: DGGITQSPKYLFRKEGQNVTLSCEQNLNHDAMYWYRQDPGQGLRLIYYSQIVNDFQKGDIAEGYSVSREKKESFPLTVTSAQKNPTAFYLCASSIHSSYEQYFGPGTRLTVT.

In regard to this clonotype: The junction shows a germline mismatch at one end, possibly a read error. Here the CDR3 DNA reads TGTGCCAGCAGCCTAACCGGGGCCCTGGACACTGAAGCTTTCTTT. Its translation is CASSLTGALDTEAFF. The chain is built from TRBV7-3 and TRBJ1-1; TRBD1 might be the D (5 bases). Germline CDR1 and CDR2: SGHTA and FQGTGA. The CDR3 is made up of 15 amino acids.

The gene calls are TRBV7-6 and TRBJ1-6; 10 nucleotides align to TRBD1. The CDR3 consists of 14 residues. Losses at the gene ends were 5 bases for V and 10 bases for J; bases not matched to a gene: 5. Germline CDR1 reads SGHVS; CDR2 reads FNYEAQ. The CDR3 sequence is CASSPGQGDSPLHF. In DNA form, the CDR3 reads TGTGCCAGCAGCCCCGGACAGGGGGACTCACCCCTCCACTTT.

The V call is TRBV5-4, the J call TRBJ2-7, with TRBD2 matching over 9 bases. V trimming: 4 bases; J trimming: 4 bases; junction bases outside the gene matches: 12. The V gene's germline CDR1 is SGHNT and CDR2 YYREEE (reference sequence). The CDR3 covers 16 residues. In DNA form, the CDR3 reads TGTGCCAGCAGCCCCTCGAGGCTAGCGGGAATGTACGAGCAGTACTTC. It specifies CASSPSRLAGMYEQYF.

The chain employs TRBV7-8 and TRBJ2-7; 7 nucleotides line up with TRBD1. The CDR3 length is 17 residues. Germline-derived CDR1 and CDR2 are SGHVS and FQNEAQ. V lost 5 bases to trimming and J lost 1 base; unmatched junction nucleotides: 14. The CDR3 region has the DNA TGTGCCAGCAGCCCATTGGCCACAGGGGAACTTTCCTACGAGCAGTACTTC. It translates to CASSPLATGELSYEQYF.

The chain carries TRBV27 and TRBJ2-7; tentatively, D is TRBD1 (5 bases). Germline V CDR1 and CDR2: MNHEY, SMNVEV (reference sequence). The V gene lost 11 bases and the J gene lost 9 bases, with 20 bases spanning the gap. The CDR3 covers 12 residues. This CDR3 reads CALKCQGFVQYF. Written as DNA, the CDR3 is TGTGCCCTCAAATGCCAGGGATTCGTGCAGTACTTC.

The V and J genes are TRBV30 and TRBJ1-1; tentatively, D is TRBD1 (5 bases). V lost 4 bases and J 5 bases, leaving 32 bases between the germline ends. Germline V gives CDR1 GTSNPN, CDR2 SVGIG (reference sequence). The CDR3 covers 19 residues. This CDR3 is CAWTIRLAGVRGLITEAFF. CDR3 DNA: TGTGCCTGGACCATACGGCTAGCCGGAGTCCGGGGACTCATAACTGAAGCTTTCTTT.

The chain has TRBV13 and TRBJ2-2; 10 bases align to TRBD2. Trimming removed 5 bases from V and 3 bases from J; junction bases left unmatched: 12. The germline gives CDR1 PRHDT, CDR2 FYEKMQ (reference sequence). The CDR3 is made up of 18 amino acids. The CDR3 sequence: CASSPLTSSGSHTGELFF. The CDR3 DNA is TGTGCCAGCAGCCCCCTCACCTCTAGCGGGAGTCACACCGGGGAGCTGTTTTTT.

This chain links TRBV12-3 or TRBV12-4 with TRBJ2-1, with D unclear. With 2 bases removed from V and 14 bases from J, the gap between germline ends came to 13 bases. The CDR3 spans 12 residues. CDR3 sequence: CASSLWRHYEFF. DNA for the CDR3: TGTGCCAGCAGTTTATGGCGACACTACGAGTTCTTC.

The genes are TRBV29-1 and TRBJ1-1; the match to TRBD1 covers 11 bases. The J segment lost 1 base and the V segment lost 2 bases, leaving 6 bases of the junction unmatched. CDR3 length: 16 amino acids. Germline V gene lookup returns CDR1 SQVTM and CDR2 ANQGSEA. Here the CDR3 reads CSVESWTGGRNTEAFF. The CDR3 DNA sequence: TGCAGCGTTGAAAGTTGGACAGGGGGCCGGAACACTGAAGCTTTCTTT.

This clonotype has only one observation. The genes are TRBV10-3 and TRBJ2-2; D ambiguous. The CDR3 is 15 residues long. Germline V lookup: CDR1 ENHRY, CDR2 SYGVKD. Trimming removed 3 bases at V and 5 bases at J, with 13 bases between. CDR3 DNA: TGTGCCATCAGTGACGTTGCAGAACTGACCGGGGAGCTGTTTTTT. This translates into CAISDVAELTGELFF.

This clonotype was seen only once. CDR3 region: CASSTPGTVGYGYTF. The CDR3 coding sequence is TGTGCCAGCAGTACTCCCGGGACAGTGGGCTATGGCTACACCTTC. The chain links TRBV6-5 to TRBJ1-2; TRBD1 aligns across 7 bases. The V and J ends lost 5 bases and 4 bases, in that order; junction bases with no gene match: 10. The length of the CDR3 is 15 residues. Germline V gene lookup returns CDR1 MNHEY and CDR2 SVGAGI.

The chain combines TRBV9 with TRBJ2-6, with D possibly being TRBD1 or TRBD2 (5 bases each). V was pared by 3 bases and J by 1 base, with 14 bases between. CDR1 is SGDLS, CDR2 YYNGEE, per germline. CDR3 length: 17 residues. The CDR3 bases are TGTGCCAGCAGCGCGTCTCTAGAGGGGTCTGGGGCCAACGTCCTGACTTTC. Residues: CASSASLEGSGANVLTF. Full variable domain (missing parts from reference TRBV9 and TRBJ2-6): DSGVTQTPKHLITATGQRVTLRCSPRSGDLSVYWYQQSLDQGLQFLIQYYNGEERAKGNILERFSAQQFPDLHSELNLSSLELGDSALYFCASSASLEGSGANVLTFGAGSRLTVL.

This clonotype has a handful of counts. CDR3 protein: CASSPQYRVDEQYF. As DNA, the CDR3 is TGTGCCAGCTCACCCCAATACAGGGTTGACGAGCAGTACTTC. The gene calls are TRBV18 and TRBJ2-7, with a weak D call TRBD1 (6 bases). V dropped 3 bases and J dropped 5 bases, with 14 bases sitting between them. The CDR3 is made up of 14 amino acids. The germline V gene encodes CDR1 KGHSH and CDR2 LQKENI.

For the CDR3, the DNA is TGTGCCAGCAGTGCTCTAGCGGGGGCCAATGAGCAGTTCTTC. Its protein is CASSALAGANEQFF. This sequence joins TRBV27 and TRBJ2-1; 10 bases agree with TRBD2. The CDR3 length is 14 residues. Germline-derived CDR1 and CDR2 are MNHEY and SMNVEV (reference sequence). The ends lost 5 bases at V and 6 bases at J; junction bases unmatched: 4.

This chain uses TRBV18 with TRBJ2-3; TRBD2 agrees at 13 bases. Trimming cost V 4 bases and J 0 bases; bases outside gene matches: 7. The germline gives CDR1 KGHSH, CDR2 LQKENI. There are 18 residues in the CDR3. CDR3 sequence reads: CASSHSGTSGASTDTQYF. The CDR3, as DNA: TGTGCCAGCTCACACTCCGGGACTAGCGGGGCCAGCACAGATACGCAGTATTTT.

This clonotype was picked up one time. The genes are TRBV7-9 and TRBJ2-1; TRBD2 might be the D (6 bases). Germline V gene data show CDR1 as SEHNR and CDR2 as FQNEAQ (reference sequence). The V gene lost 5 bases and the J gene lost 4 bases, with 18 bases spanning the gap. The CDR3 spans 16 residues. The CDR3 nucleotides read TGTGCCAGCAGCCCCATGGCGGGAATACCTTACAATGAGCAGTTCTTC. Protein: CASSPMAGIPYNEQFF.

The chain has TRBV14 and TRBJ1-2; D gene unclear. The CDR3 is 17 amino acids. Germline V gene lookup returns CDR1 SGHDN and CDR2 FVKESK. Trimming left V 0 bases short and J 8 bases short, with 22 bases between. CDR3 region: CASSQDQMVAPVGGYTF. The CDR3 nucleotides read TGTGCCAGCAGCCAAGATCAGATGGTGGCGCCGGTGGGGGGCTACACCTTC.

V is TRBV7-9 and J is TRBJ1-2, with 7 bases aligning to TRBD1. The V gene end was trimmed by 4 bases and the J gene end by 4 bases; junction bases not matched to a gene: 3. Germline loops: CDR1 SEHNR, CDR2 FQNEAQ (reference sequence). This CDR3 is built from 13 residues. CDR3 residues: CASSSGQLYGYTF. CDR3 sequence (DNA): TGTGCCAGCAGCTCGGGACAGCTCTATGGCTACACCTTC.

This clonotype showed up just once. The chain recombines TRBV19 with TRBJ2-7; a possible D gene is TRBD1 (6 bases). V gave up 4 bases and J gave up 2 bases, with 18 bases separating them. The CDR3 consists of 16 residues. Germline CDR1 and CDR2: LNHDA and SQIVND (reference sequence). CDR3 nucleotide sequence: TGTGCCAGTAGTACCCATACAGGGATTCTACCCTACGAGCAGTACTTC. Translated: CASSTHTGILPYEQYF.

The chain uses TRBV5-8 and TRBJ2-3; D call uncertain. The CDR3 sequence is 13 residues long. Germline V gives CDR1 SGHTS, CDR2 YDEGEE. The V end was cut by 4 bases, the J end by 4 bases, with 10 bases between. The CDR3 reads CASSPIPSDTQYF. CDR3 nucleotide sequence: TGTGCCAGCAGCCCGATTCCCTCAGATACGCAGTATTTT.

This chain uses TRBV24-1 with TRBJ2-3; D is perhaps TRBD2 (7 bases). Germline CDR1 and CDR2: KGHDR and SFDVKD. The V end was cut by 8 bases, the J end by 0 bases, with 17 bases between. This CDR3 contains 16 residues. The CDR3 coding sequence is TGTGCCACCACTCCTCGGGGGGCGGAAAGCACAGATACGCAGTATTTT. Translation: CATTPRGAESTDTQYF.

The chain has TRBV4-1 and TRBJ2-7; D perhaps matches TRBD1 (5 bases). V was shortened by 1 base and J by 3 bases, with 13 bases between the two germline ends. The CDR3 consists of 15 residues. In germline, CDR1 is MGHRA, CDR2 YSYEKL. The CDR3 region is CASSQAGSWDYEQYF. The CDR3 nucleotides are TGCGCCAGCAGCCAAGCAGGGTCTTGGGACTACGAGCAGTACTTC.

This sequence joins TRBV20-1 and TRBJ2-7, with 8 bases aligning to TRBD2. The length of the CDR3 is 14 residues. Germline values: CDR1 DFQATT, CDR2 SNEGSKA (reference sequence). The V and J ends lost 1 base and 5 bases, in that order; junction bases with no gene match: 7. The CDR3, as DNA: TGCAGTGCTAGAGTACGGGGGGGCTGGAACGAGCAGTACTTC. Its protein is CSARVRGGWNEQYF.

The chain has TRBV19 and TRBJ2-3; either TRBD1 or TRBD2 may fit D (5 bases each). V gave up 8 bases and J gave up 0 bases, with 9 bases separating them. The CDR3 length is 13 residues. Germline V lookup: CDR1 LNHDA, CDR2 SQIVND (reference sequence). CDR3 loop: CASGDASTDTQYF. In DNA, the CDR3 is TGTGCCAGTGGGGACGCTAGCACAGATACGCAGTATTTT.

The J gene is TRBJ2-1, the V gene TRBV19; D perhaps matches TRBD2 (6 bases). The germline V gene encodes CDR1 LNHDA and CDR2 SQIVND (reference sequence). The CDR3 is made up of 12 amino acids. Here the CDR3 DNA reads TGTGTTCGGCTAGCGAAGATCAATGAGCAGTTCTTC. Translation: CVRLAKINEQFF.

The chain employs TRBV5-6 and TRBJ1-1; no firm D call. The V gene's germline CDR1 is SGHDT and CDR2 YYEEEE. CDR3 length: 13 amino acids. The V end lost 4 bases, the J end lost 8 bases, and 15 bases lay between the germline ends. CDR3 region: CASSPGSSPEAFF. For the CDR3, the DNA is TGTGCCAGCAGCCCCGGCAGTTCCCCCGAAGCTTTCTTT.

The chain employs TRBV18 and TRBJ2-7; no reliable D call. Trimming left V 3 bases short and J 5 bases short, with 14 bases between. This CDR3 region has 14 residues. Germline V gives CDR1 KGHSH, CDR2 LQKENI. The CDR3 DNA sequence: TGTGCCAGCTCACCCTCCACGGTAATCGACGAGCAGTACTTC. Encoded protein: CASSPSTVIDEQYF.

The chain is built from TRBV6-5 and TRBJ2-6, with 10 positions matching TRBD1. This CDR3 has 18 residues. V lost 2 bases, J lost 4 bases, and 8 bases stayed unmatched. The germline V gene has CDR1 MNHEY and CDR2 SVGAGI. CDR3 DNA sequence: TGTGCCAGCAGTTACGCCCCGGGACAGGGGACAGGGGCCAACGTCCTGACTTTC. Protein: CASSYAPGQGTGANVLTF.

The V and J genes are TRBV19 and TRBJ2-1, with TRBD2 identical over 9 bases. Germline lookup yields CDR1 LNHDA and CDR2 SQIVND (reference sequence). Losses at the gene ends were 1 base for V and 8 bases for J; bases not matched to a gene: 0. CDR3 length: 13 residues. CDR3 protein: CASSIGGGDEQFF. The CDR3 DNA sequence: TGTGCCAGTAGTATAGGCGGGGGGGATGAGCAGTTCTTC.

V gene TRBV29-1 combines with J gene TRBJ2-1; D perhaps matches TRBD1 (6 bases). Deletions cut 3 bases from V and 0 bases from J, with 12 bases between. The CDR3 has 15 amino acids. Per germline, CDR1 SQVTM and CDR2 ANQGSEA. The CDR3 loop reads CSVEIDRSSYNEQFF. The CDR3, as DNA: TGCAGCGTTGAGATCGACAGGAGCTCCTACAATGAGCAGTTCTTC.